The T cell receptor (beta chain) described here comes from a study of blood T cell repertoires in COVID-19. The repertoire was sequenced with immunoSEQ multiplex PCR; TCRdb's copy has only in-frame clones and lacks some. This table has tens of thousands of clones, more than 75% appearing once. The TCR originated in a man in his sixties with COVID-19, enrolled during active disease. Sequenced input: peripheral blood.

The chain's CDR3 is CASSPQEAGQNTGELFF. CDR3 sequence (DNA): TGTGCCAGCTCACCACAGGAGGCGGGGCAGAACACCGGGGAGCTGTTTTTT. This chain uses TRBV18 with TRBJ2-2; a possible D gene is TRBD2 (6 bases). Looked up from germline, CDR1 is KGHSH and CDR2 is LQKENI. The CDR3 is 17 amino acids. The V gene lost 1 base and the J gene lost 1 base, with 13 bases spanning the gap.